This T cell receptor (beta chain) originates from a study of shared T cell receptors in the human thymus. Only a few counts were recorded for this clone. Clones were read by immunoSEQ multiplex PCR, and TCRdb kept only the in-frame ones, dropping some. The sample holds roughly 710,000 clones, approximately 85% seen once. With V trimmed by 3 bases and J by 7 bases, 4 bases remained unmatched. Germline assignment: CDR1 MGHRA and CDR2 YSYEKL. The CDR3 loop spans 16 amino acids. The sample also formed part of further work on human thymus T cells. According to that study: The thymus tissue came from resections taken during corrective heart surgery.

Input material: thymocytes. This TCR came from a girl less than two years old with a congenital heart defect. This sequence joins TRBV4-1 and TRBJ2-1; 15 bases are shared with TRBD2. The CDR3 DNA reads TGCGCCAGCAGCCACGCCGGGACTAGCGGGGGGAATGAGCAGTTCTTC. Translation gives CASSHAGTSGGNEQFF.